The T cell receptor (beta chain) described here comes from a study of metastatic and nonmetastatic thyroid tumors. Regarding the study as a whole: Reported TCR beta diversity, measured in blood and tumor, was significantly higher for malignant thyroid tumors than for benign nodules.

Concerning this clone: The antigen remains undetermined. Possible read error: a much larger clone is one base away.

Germline CDR1 reads LNHNV; CDR2 reads YYDKDF (reference sequence). The CDR3 covers 14 residues. V dropped 3 bases and J dropped 6 bases, with 11 bases sitting between them. TCRdb re-called clones from the PCR reads using MiXCR. This sample has 40,000 or so clones, with roughly 17% found just once. Nobody among the patients had been given any treatment before thyroid surgery. The rearrangement uses TRBV15 and TRBJ2-2; D is perhaps TRBD1 (6 bases). The receptor was derived from a female donor with papillary thyroid cancer or a benign thyroid nodule (not recorded which). Some clones in this sample may be carry-over from other donors' samples. The sample was tumor tissue. This CDR3 is CATSRDRSAGELFF. CDR3 nucleotide sequence: TGTGCCACCAGCAGGGACAGATCTGCCGGGGAGCTGTTTTTT.